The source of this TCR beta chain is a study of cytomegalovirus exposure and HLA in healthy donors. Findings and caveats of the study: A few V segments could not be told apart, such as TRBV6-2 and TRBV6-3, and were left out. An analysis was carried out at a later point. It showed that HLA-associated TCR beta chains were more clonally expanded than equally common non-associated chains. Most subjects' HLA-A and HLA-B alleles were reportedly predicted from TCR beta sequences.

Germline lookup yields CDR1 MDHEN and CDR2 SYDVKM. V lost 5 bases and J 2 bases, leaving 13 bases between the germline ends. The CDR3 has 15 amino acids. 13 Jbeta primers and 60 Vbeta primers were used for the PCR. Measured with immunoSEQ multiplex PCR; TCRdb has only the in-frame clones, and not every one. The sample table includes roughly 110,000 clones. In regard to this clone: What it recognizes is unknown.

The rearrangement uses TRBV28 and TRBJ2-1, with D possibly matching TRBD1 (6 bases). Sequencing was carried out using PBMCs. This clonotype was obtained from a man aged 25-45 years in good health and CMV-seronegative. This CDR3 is CASSTGFRPYNEQFF. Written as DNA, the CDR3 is TGTGCCAGCAGTACAGGGTTTCGCCCCTACAATGAGCAGTTCTTC.